This T cell receptor (beta chain) was identified during a study of read filtering for tumor transcriptome and immune sequencing. Study overall: Fewer than ten patients were R-ISS I, around 15 were R-ISS II, about seven were R-ISS III. Notes on the study in general: In IR-seq, single-read clonotypes were 70% to 85% of clonotypes but around 3.2% of reads.

With respect to this clonotype: Its target is not known.

This library used about 400 ng RNA and molecular barcoded adaptors spanning alpha/delta and beta/gamma chains. TCRdb re-analysed the reads in MiXCR, keeping a single row per CDR3 protein. The sample shows 120,000 or so distinct CDR3 sequences, 10% to 15% of them seen only once. This CDR3 region has 16 residues. Germline lookup yields CDR1 DFQATT and CDR2 SNEGSKA (reference sequence). Trimming removed 3 bases from V and 3 bases from J; junction bases left unmatched: 7. The source of this sequence is a donor aged 40 or over with multiple myeloma. The chain is built from TRBV20-1 and TRBJ2-3, with TRBD2 matching over 12 bases. Sequenced material: a population of CD138-negative cells sorted from bone marrow. CDR3 bases: TGCAGTGCTAGTCTAGCGGGAGGGCCTCTAACAGATACGCAGTATTTT. Translation gives CSASLAGGPLTDTQYF.